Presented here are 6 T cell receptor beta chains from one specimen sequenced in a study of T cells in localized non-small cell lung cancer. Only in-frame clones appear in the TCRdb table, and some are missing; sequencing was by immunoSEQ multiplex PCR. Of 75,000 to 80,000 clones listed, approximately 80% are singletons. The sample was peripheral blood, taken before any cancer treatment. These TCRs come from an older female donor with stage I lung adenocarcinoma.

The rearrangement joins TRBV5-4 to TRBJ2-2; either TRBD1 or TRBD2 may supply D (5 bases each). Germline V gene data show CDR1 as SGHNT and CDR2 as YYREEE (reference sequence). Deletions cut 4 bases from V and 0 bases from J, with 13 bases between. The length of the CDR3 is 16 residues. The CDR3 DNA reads TGTGCCAGCAGCCCCTGGGACGGAACGAACACCGGGGAGCTGTTTTTT. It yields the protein CASSPWDGTNTGELFF.

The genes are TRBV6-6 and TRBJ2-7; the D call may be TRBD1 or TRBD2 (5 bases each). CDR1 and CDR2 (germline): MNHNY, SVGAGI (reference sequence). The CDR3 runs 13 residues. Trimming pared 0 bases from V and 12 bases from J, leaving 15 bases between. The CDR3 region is CASSYSRDGEGYF. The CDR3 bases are TGTGCCAGCAGTTACTCTCGGGACGGCGAGGGGTACTTC.

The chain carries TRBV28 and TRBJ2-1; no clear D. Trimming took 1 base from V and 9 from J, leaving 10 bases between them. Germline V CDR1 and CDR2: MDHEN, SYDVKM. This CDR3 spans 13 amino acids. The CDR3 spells CASSLSHVSEQFF. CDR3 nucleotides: TGTGCCAGCAGTTTATCCCATGTCTCTGAGCAGTTCTTC.

The CDR3 region has the DNA TGTGCCAGCAGCTTAGGGGACAGGGGGACTGAGACCCAGTACTTC. Its protein product is CASSLGDRGTETQYF. The V call is TRBV7-2, the J call TRBJ2-5; 11 positions match TRBD1. The V gene's germline CDR1 is SGHTA and CDR2 FQGNSA. The CDR3 length is 15 residues. V dropped 1 base and J dropped 5; count of bases not matched to a gene: 3. Looking up the rest from reference TRBV7-2 and TRBJ2-5 gives the full variable domain: GAGVSQSPSNKVTEKGKDVELRCDPISGHTALYWYRQSLGQGLEFLIYFQGNSAPDKSGLPSDRFSAERTGGSVSTLTIQRTQQEDSAVYLCASSLGDRGTETQYFGPGTRLLVL.

In DNA form, the CDR3 reads TGTGCCAGCAGTGACTCTCTGTTGGGCTCCTACAATGAGCAGTTCTTC. Protein: CASSDSLLGSYNEQFF. V and J are TRBV6-4 and TRBJ2-1; D is unresolved. Per the germline V gene, CDR1 is MRHNA and CDR2 is SNTAGT. V was trimmed by 0 bases and J by 0 bases, leaving 9 bases between them. The CDR3 spans 16 residues.

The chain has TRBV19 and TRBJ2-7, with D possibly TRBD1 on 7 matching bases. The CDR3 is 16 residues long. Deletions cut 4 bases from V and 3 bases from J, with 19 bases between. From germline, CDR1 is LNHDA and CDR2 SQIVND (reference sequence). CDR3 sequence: CASSTPRTGGGYEQYF. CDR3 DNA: TGTGCCAGTAGTACCCCCCGGACAGGAGGGGGCTACGAGCAGTACTTC. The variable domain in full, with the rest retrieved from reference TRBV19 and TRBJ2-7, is DGGITQSPKYLFRKEGQNVTLSCEQNLNHDAMYWYRQDPGQGLRLIYYSQIVNDFQKGDIAEGYSVSREKKESFPLTVTSAQKNPTAFYLCASSTPRTGGGYEQYFGPGTRLTVT.